These 25 T cell receptor beta chains were all obtained from the same sample, sequenced in a study of T-cell reconstitution after alpha-beta-depleted transplantation in children. Unique molecular identifiers were incorporated into the prepared TCRbeta library. TCRdb re-called the PCR reads with MiXCR, one entry per CDR3 protein. The sample has about 440,000 distinct CDR3 sequences, 43% seen once. The sequencing here drew on PBMCs, taken before TCRalphabeta/CD19-depleted stem cell transplant. The receptors were gathered from a girl aged 2 to 10 with aplastic anemia, due to receive a stem cell transplant.

This chain links TRBV25-1 with TRBJ2-5; TRBD2 is a possible D gene (7 bases). The CDR3 sequence is 12 residues long. Germline V CDR1 and CDR2: MGHDK, SYGVNS. Trimming took 8 bases from V and 4 from J, leaving 11 bases between them. CDR3 in amino acids: CASEGGGETQYF. The CDR3 DNA reads as TGTGCCAGCGAGGGAGGGGGAGAGACCCAGTACTTC.

This chain connects TRBV3-1 to TRBJ2-7; D possibly uses TRBD1 or TRBD2 (6 bases each). The germline V gene encodes CDR1 LGHDT and CDR2 YNNKEL (reference sequence). The CDR3 consists of 16 residues. Trimming removed 5 bases at V and 2 bases at J, with 19 bases between. CDR3 loop: CASSGGSQGPPYEQYF. CDR3 sequence (DNA): TGTGCCAGCAGCGGAGGGTCCCAGGGGCCTCCCTACGAGCAGTACTTC.

This clonotype was seen a handful of times. The chain uses TRBV29-1 and TRBJ1-1; a possible D gene is TRBD1 (6 bases). V gave up 8 bases and J gave up 1 base, with 14 bases separating them. Germline V CDR1 and CDR2: SQVTM, ANQGSEA. This CDR3 has 13 amino acids. CDR3: CSFRGGPNTEAFF. The DNA of the CDR3 is TGCAGCTTCAGGGGAGGACCGAACACTGAAGCTTTCTTT.

This clonotype has more than one count but fewer than ten. This chain connects TRBV14 to TRBJ2-7; a weak D match, TRBD1 (6 bases). Looked up from germline, CDR1 is SGHDN and CDR2 is FVKESK. The CDR3 runs 14 residues. V was pared by 1 base and J by 5 bases, with 12 bases between. CDR3 residues: CASSQGPGTHEQYF. The CDR3, as DNA: TGTGCCAGCAGCCAAGGTCCAGGGACACACGAGCAGTACTTC.

This clonotype was detected ten times or more. CDR3 sequence (DNA): TGTGCCAGCAGCCAAGCAACTAGCGGGGGGAGGGAGCAGTACTTC. Translated, it gives CASSQATSGGREQYF. V usage is TRBV28 and J usage is TRBJ2-7, with 12 bases matching TRBD2. After removal of 6 bases from V and 7 bases from J, the junction contained 10 bases not matched to a gene. Per the germline V gene, CDR1 is MDHEN and CDR2 is SYDVKM. There are 15 residues in the CDR3.

In its sample, this clonotype was seen a few times. The chain is built from TRBV27 and TRBJ2-3, with D possibly matching TRBD1 (7 bases). Per the germline V gene, CDR1 is MNHEY and CDR2 is SMNVEV (reference sequence). Between the trimmed V and J ends, which lost 1 base and 6 bases, there was a span of 14 bases. CDR3 length: 15 amino acids. CDR3 nucleotide sequence: TGTGCCAGCAGTTTATACCAGGGGGGTCCGGATACGCAGTATTTT. Translated, it gives CASSLYQGGPDTQYF.

This clonotype was seen at least ten times. V and J are TRBV2 and TRBJ2-7; 7 bases fit TRBD1. The CDR3 spans 14 residues. V lost 3 bases and J lost 2; bases outside the gene matches: 4. In germline, CDR1 is SNHLY, CDR2 FYNNEI. The CDR3 sequence: CASSEQGEAYEQYF. CDR3 sequence (DNA): TGTGCCAGCAGTGAGCAGGGGGAAGCCTACGAGCAGTACTTC.

This chain links TRBV20-1 with TRBJ2-5; maybe TRBD2 (6 bases). The CDR3 is made up of 15 amino acids. The ends were cut back, 3 bases at V and 5 bases at J, with 19 bases in the middle. Germline values: CDR1 DFQATT, CDR2 SNEGSKA (reference sequence). The CDR3 coding sequence is TGCAGTGCTAGCACTGGGGGGTGGCTGTCGGAGACCCAGTACTTC. As protein: CSASTGGWLSETQYF.

This clonotype was observed a few times. V gene TRBV20-1 combines with J gene TRBJ1-4, with D possibly matching TRBD1 (6 bases). CDR1 is DFQATT and CDR2 is SNEGSKA in the germline V gene (reference sequence). The CDR3 consists of 15 residues. V shed 3 bases and J shed 6 bases, with 17 bases lying between them. DNA of the CDR3: TGCAGTGCTAGGCCCTCGACAGGCTCCTATGAAAAACTGTTTTTT. This translates into CSARPSTGSYEKLFF.

This clonotype was recorded many times. The genes are TRBV3-1 and TRBJ1-1, with D possibly TRBD1 on 6 matching bases. The CDR3 covers 14 residues. Germline assignment: CDR1 LGHDT and CDR2 YNNKEL (reference sequence). The germline V and J ends were trimmed by 4 bases and 5 bases, with 14 bases remaining between them. In nucleotides, the CDR3 is TGTGCCAGCAGCCTAGGACAGCTCGGGACTGAAGCTTTCTTT. Protein sequence: CASSLGQLGTEAFF.

The gene calls are TRBV5-1 and TRBJ1-5; TRBD1 matches 10 bases. V gave up 4 bases and J gave up 0 bases; unmatched junction bases: 1. This CDR3 has 15 residues. Germline V gene data show CDR1 as SGHRS and CDR2 as YFSETQ. The CDR3 region is CASSGTGDSNQPQHF. CDR3 coding DNA: TGCGCCAGCAGCGGGACAGGGGATAGCAATCAGCCCCAGCATTTT.

On this clonotype: A much more abundant neighbour one base away suggests this may be a read error. J is TRBJ2-1 and V is TRBV5-5; TRBD2 is a possible D gene (6 bases). Trimming stripped 3 bases from V and 6 bases from J, with 10 bases between. This CDR3 is 13 amino acids long. Per the germline V gene, CDR1 is SGHKS and CDR2 is YYEKEE (reference sequence). Here the CDR3 DNA reads TGTGCCAGCAGCTCCGGGACTCCCAATGAGCAGTTCTTC. This sequence encodes CASSSGTPNEQFF.

This clonotype was counted only a few times. The V gene is TRBV10-3, the J gene TRBJ2-7, with 9 positions matching TRBD1. The junction had 4 bases not matched to a gene; V was cut back by 10 bases and J by 3 bases. This CDR3 is built from 12 residues. In germline, CDR1 is ENHRY, CDR2 SYGVKD. The CDR3 loop reads CASPGQGYEQYF. CDR3 nucleotides: TGTGCCAGCCCGGGACAGGGCTACGAGCAGTACTTC.

The chain links TRBV7-9 to TRBJ1-2, with 8 bases fitting TRBD1. With 5 bases clipped from V and 3 bases from J, the junction kept 8 bases outside the gene matches. Germline CDR1 and CDR2: SEHNR and FQNEAQ (reference sequence). The CDR3 runs to 15 residues. CDR3 sequence reads: CASSAYRGAYYGYTF. As DNA, the CDR3 is TGTGCCAGCAGCGCCTACAGGGGGGCCTACTATGGCTACACCTTC. Drawing the rest from reference TRBV7-9 and TRBJ1-2, the complete variable domain is DTGVSQNPRHKITKRGQNVTFRCDPISEHNRLYWYRQTLGQGPEFLTYFQNEAQLEKSRLLSDRFSAERPKGSFSTLEIQRTEQGDSAMYLCASSAYRGAYYGYTFGSGTRLTVV.

The chain carries TRBV6-1 and TRBJ2-3; TRBD2 matches 8 bases. Trimming at V came to 6 bases and at J to 4 bases, leaving 9 bases not matched to a gene. The CDR3 covers 15 residues. Per the germline V gene, CDR1 is MNHNS and CDR2 is SASEGT. CDR3 coding DNA: TGTGCCAGCAGCCTTAGCGGGGCCGCATCAGATACGCAGTATTTT. Its translation is CASSLSGAASDTQYF.

This clonotype is medium-sized (0.01 to 0.1%) in the sample. The chain employs TRBV4-1 and TRBJ2-1; D uncertain. The CDR3 runs 14 residues. Germline V gives CDR1 MGHRA, CDR2 YSYEKL. Between the trimmed V and J ends, which lost 4 bases and 7 bases, there was a span of 14 bases. The CDR3 nucleotides are TGCGCCAGCAGCCGTTTGGGCGAGAGAAATGAGCAGTTCTTC. Amino acid sequence: CASSRLGERNEQFF.

The chain recombines TRBV4-1 with TRBJ2-1; TRBD2 is a possible D gene (5 bases). The CDR3 contains 14 residues. The V gene lost 2 bases and the J gene lost 4 bases, with 9 bases spanning the gap. Per the germline V gene, CDR1 is MGHRA and CDR2 is YSYEKL. CDR3 amino acids: CASSQRTDYNEQFF. The DNA for the CDR3 is TGCGCCAGCAGCCAAAGGACTGATTACAATGAGCAGTTCTTC.

This clonotype is a singleton in its sample. The chain recombines TRBV12-3 or TRBV12-4 with TRBJ2-1, with D maybe TRBD2 (6 bases). V shed 5 bases and J shed 5 bases, with 10 bases lying between them. This CDR3 is 13 amino acids long. In DNA form, the CDR3 reads TGTGCCAGCAGTCCCGCGGGAAACAATGAGCAGTTCTTC. Protein product: CASSPAGNNEQFF.

The CDR3 loop reads CASSPSVNEQYF. The CDR3 coding sequence is TGTGCCAGCAGCCCAAGCGTTAACGAGCAGTACTTC. The chain recombines TRBV28 with TRBJ2-7, with D hard to call. The CDR3 covers 12 residues. CDR1 MDHEN and CDR2 SYDVKM come from the germline V gene. V shed 6 bases and J shed 5 bases, with 11 bases lying between them. Looking up the rest from reference TRBV28 and TRBJ2-7 gives the full variable domain: DVKVTQSSRYLVKRTGEKVFLECVQDMDHENMFWYRQDPGLGLRLIYFSYDVKMKEKGDIPEGYSVSREKKERFSLILESASTNQTSMYLCASSPSVNEQYFGPGTRLTVT.

In this sample, this clonotype turned up a few times. The V gene is TRBV5-1, the J gene TRBJ2-1; 7 bases are shared with TRBD2. The CDR3 totals 16 residues. J lost 6 bases, V lost 2 bases, and 11 bases had no gene match. The germline gives CDR1 SGHRS, CDR2 YFSETQ. CDR3 residues: CASSLSGMSLPNEQFF. In DNA, the CDR3 is TGCGCCAGCAGCTTAAGCGGGATGTCTCTTCCCAATGAGCAGTTCTTC.

There are many counts of this clonotype. This chain links TRBV12-3 or TRBV12-4 with TRBJ1-2; 8 nucleotides match TRBD1. The CDR3 length is 13 residues. V lost 4 bases, J lost 8 bases, and 6 bases stayed unmatched. CDR3 region: CASSSRQGKGYTF. CDR3 sequence (DNA): TGTGCCAGCAGTTCAAGACAGGGGAAGGGCTACACCTTC.

The V gene is TRBV5-1, the J gene TRBJ2-7; D is uncertain. The CDR3 is 13 amino acids. Germline CDR1 is SGHRS and CDR2 is YFSETQ. The V end was cut by 4 bases, the J end by 2 bases, with 10 bases between. The DNA of the CDR3 is TGCGCCAGCAGCGTTGGTTTGCCCTACGAGCAGTACTTC. Translation: CASSVGLPYEQYF.

This clonotype has more than one count but fewer than ten. The genes are TRBV7-9 and TRBJ1-2; perhaps TRBD1 as D (5 bases). Per germline, CDR1 SEHNR and CDR2 FQNEAQ (reference sequence). Deletions cut 4 bases from V and 7 bases from J, with 13 bases between. The CDR3 runs 13 residues. CDR3 amino acids: CASSSGRNSGYTF. CDR3 in DNA: TGTGCCAGCAGCTCAGGGAGGAATAGTGGCTACACCTTC.

V is TRBV7-8 and J is TRBJ2-7; no firm D call. The CDR3 totals 13 residues. Germline CDR1 is SGHVS and CDR2 is FQNEAQ. The germline V and J ends were trimmed by 0 bases and 2 bases, with 5 bases remaining between them. The CDR3 nucleotides are TGTGCCAGCAGCTTAGCGGAAACCTACGAGCAGTACTTC. Translation gives CASSLAETYEQYF.

This clonotype was detected ten times or more. V is TRBV12-3 or TRBV12-4 and J is TRBJ1-2; the D is unclear. The CDR3 runs to 13 residues. Trimming left V 2 bases short and J 6 bases short, with 10 bases between. The DNA of the CDR3 is TGTGCCAGCAGTTTACAGGAGCGGAATGGCTACACCTTC. This gives the protein CASSLQERNGYTF.